The 20 T cell receptor beta chains presented below share a single source sample, sequenced in a study of CD8 T cells in Susac syndrome (dated by TCRdb to the late 2010s). Preparation of the library involved the immunoSEQ multiplex PCR assay. RNA was extracted with the RNeasy kit and about 0.5 to 1 ug was reverse transcribed using random hexamers. The public reads were reanalyzed by TCRdb: fastp trimming at Q25, MiXCR alignment, in-frame beta chains only. CDR3 protein duplicates are merged, each entry listing the most common genes and DNA. This sample is represented by a few hundred thousand distinct CDR3 sequences; more than 75% of them were singletons. Clones ranked in the top ten supply approximately 0.11% of the sample. Input material: CD8+ T cells from PBMCs. All receptors derive from a human donor with multiple sclerosis.

In nucleotides, the CDR3 is TGTGCCAGCAGTGAAGGTTTAGCGGGGGGATATCAGCCCCAGCATTTT. Residues: CASSEGLAGGYQPQHF. The chain joins TRBV6-1 to TRBJ1-5, with D possibly matching TRBD1 (5 bases). Per the germline V gene, CDR1 is MNHNS and CDR2 is SASEGT. V was clipped by 1 base and J by 5 bases, with 15 bases between them. The CDR3 extends over 16 amino acids.

This clonotype was observed a few times. The chain couples TRBV27 to TRBJ2-5, with no clear D. V lost 3 bases to trimming and J lost 6 bases, with 11 bases between them. Germline values: CDR1 MNHEY, CDR2 SMNVEV (reference sequence). The CDR3 consists of 13 residues. CDR3: CASSFSPKKTQYF. CDR3 DNA: TGTGCCAGCAGTTTTAGTCCGAAGAAGACCCAGTACTTC.

This clonotype was recorded only once. V and J are TRBV20-1 and TRBJ1-1; D perhaps matches TRBD1 (6 bases). This CDR3 is built from 14 residues. The germline gives CDR1 DFQATT, CDR2 SNEGSKA (reference sequence). V was shortened by 5 bases and J by 0 bases, with 13 bases between the two germline ends. CDR3 coding DNA: TGCAGTGCTGCCCCAGGGGATATGAACACTGAAGCTTTCTTT. Its translation: CSAAPGDMNTEAFF.

This chain connects TRBV5-6 to TRBJ2-2; 8 nucleotides align to TRBD2. In germline, CDR1 is SGHDT, CDR2 YYEEEE. The CDR3 is made up of 17 amino acids. J was trimmed by 5 bases and V by 3 bases; bases with no gene match: 12. The DNA of the CDR3 is TGTGCCAGCAGCTGGGCCCGTGGGACTAGTGGGACCGGGGAGCTGTTTTTT. Protein product: CASSWARGTSGTGELFF. The full variable domain, rest sourced from reference TRBV5-6 and TRBJ2-2, is DAGVTQSPTHLIKTRGQQVTLRCSPKSGHDTVSWYQQALGQGPQFIFQYYEEEERQRGNFPDRFSGHQFPNYSSELNVNALLLGDSALYLCASSWARGTSGTGELFFGEGSRLTVL.

The rearrangement uses TRBV6-5 and TRBJ2-7, with D perhaps assigned TRBD1 or TRBD2 (6 bases each). Per germline, CDR1 MNHEY and CDR2 SVGAGI. V was cut by 1 base and J by 2 bases, with 15 bases left in between. CDR3 size: 16 residues. In DNA, the CDR3 is TGTGCCAGCAGTTACTTTACTTCGGGGGCCGCCTACGAGCAGTACTTC. Translated: CASSYFTSGAAYEQYF.

The chain links TRBV9 to TRBJ2-7; TRBD2 matches 9 bases. V shed 3 bases, J shed 4 bases, and the junction held 8 bases outside the gene matches. Per germline, CDR1 SGDLS and CDR2 YYNGEE. CDR3 length equals 15 residues. The CDR3 protein is CASSATAGGSYEQYF. Written as DNA, the CDR3 is TGTGCCAGCAGCGCTACGGCGGGAGGGTCTTACGAGCAGTACTTC.

The rearrangement joins TRBV4-2 to TRBJ2-1; D gene ambiguous. Germline CDR1 and CDR2: LGHNA and YNFKEQ. V was cut by 0 bases and J by 0 bases, with 15 bases left in between. This CDR3 is 18 amino acids long. CDR3 in amino acids: CASSQDRAFSSSYNEQFF. CDR3 sequence (DNA): TGTGCCAGCAGCCAAGATCGGGCCTTTTCGAGCTCCTACAATGAGCAGTTCTTC.

The chain joins TRBV6-1 to TRBJ1-5; weak D call: TRBD1 (5 bases). CDR1 is MNHNS and CDR2 is SASEGT in the germline V gene. Trimming removed 6 bases at V and 4 bases at J, with 10 bases between. The CDR3 covers 13 residues. The CDR3 protein is CASRHRKNQPQHF. In DNA form, the CDR3 reads TGTGCCAGCAGACACAGGAAGAATCAGCCCCAGCATTTT.

As concerns this clonotype: The CDR3 carries no conserved terminal phenylalanine or tryptophan, so it likely arises from a read error. The genes are TRBV27 and TRBJ2-7; 7 nucleotides align to TRBD1. The CDR3 runs to 16 residues. Trimming cost V 7 bases and J 6 bases; bases outside gene matches: 18. The germline V gene has CDR1 MNHEY and CDR2 SMNVEV (reference sequence). The CDR3 nucleotides are TGTGCCAGCAATCCGGGACAGATAATCCGTGATGGCGAGCAGTACCTC. This codes for CASNPGQIIRDGEQYL.

This chain uses TRBV27 with TRBJ2-1, with no clear D. The V gene lost 3 bases and the J gene lost 7 bases, with 19 bases spanning the gap. This CDR3 is built from 16 residues. Germline-derived CDR1 and CDR2 are MNHEY and SMNVEV (reference sequence). CDR3 DNA sequence: TGTGCCAGCAGTTTCAGGTCCCCCACTGGAAGGAATGAGCAGTTCTTC. It encodes CASSFRSPTGRNEQFF.

J is TRBJ1-6 and V is TRBV5-1, with a weak D call TRBD1 (6 bases). V was pared by 4 bases and J by 7 bases, with 15 bases between. Germline loops: CDR1 SGHRS, CDR2 YFSETQ. The CDR3 is 15 amino acids. CDR3 bases: TGCGCCAGCAGCCCGCCAGGGACAAGCAATTCACCCCTCCACTTT. Protein: CASSPPGTSNSPLHF. Drawing the rest from reference TRBV5-1 and TRBJ1-6, the complete variable domain is KAGVTQTPRYLIKTRGQQVTLSCSPISGHRSVSWYQQTPGQGLQFLFEYFSETQRNKGNFPGRFSGRQFSNSRSEMNVSTLELGDSALYLCASSPPGTSNSPLHFGNGTRLTVT.

V and J are TRBV20-1 and TRBJ2-6; 12 nucleotides agree with TRBD2. V was clipped by 3 bases and J by 3 bases; unmatched bases: 9. CDR1 and CDR2 (germline): DFQATT, SNEGSKA (reference sequence). The length of the CDR3 is 18 residues. The CDR3 coding sequence is TGCAGTGCTAGGACTAGCGGGAGTCCATCCTTTGGGGCCAACGTCCTGACTTTC. Translated, it gives CSARTSGSPSFGANVLTF.

The V call is TRBV3-1, the J call TRBJ2-7, with 9 bases matching TRBD2. Trimming removed 1 base from V and 5 bases from J; junction bases left unmatched: 9. The CDR3 loop spans 16 amino acids. Germline V gives CDR1 LGHDT, CDR2 YNNKEL (reference sequence). The CDR3 DNA is TGTGCCAGCAGCCAAGGAATTTGGGCTAGCGGGGACGAGCAGTACTTC. This translates into CASSQGIWASGDEQYF.

The V call is TRBV11-2, the J call TRBJ2-1, with 9 bases aligning to TRBD1. Germline-derived CDR1 and CDR2 are SGHAT and FQNNGV. With V trimmed by 2 bases and J by 6 bases, 2 bases remained unmatched. CDR3 length: 14 amino acids. As DNA, the CDR3 is TGTGCCAGCAGCTTAACAGGGGGCTTCAATGAGCAGTTCTTC. Amino acids: CASSLTGGFNEQFF.

The V call is TRBV13, the J call TRBJ2-7; TRBD2 might be the D (5 bases). Trimming pared 0 bases from V and 4 bases from J, leaving 13 bases between. Germline-derived CDR1 and CDR2 are PRHDT and FYEKMQ (reference sequence). CDR3 length: 15 residues. The CDR3 loop is CASSLGQEEWYEQYF. In nucleotides, the CDR3 is TGTGCCAGCAGCTTAGGCCAGGAGGAGTGGTACGAGCAGTACTTC.

In DNA form, the CDR3 reads TGCAGTGCTCCTTCGGGGCGGGAGCGCAATGAGCAGTTCTTC. As protein: CSAPSGRERNEQFF. The chain uses TRBV20-1 and TRBJ2-1, with 7 bases fitting TRBD2. The CDR3 has 14 residues. Germline lookup yields CDR1 DFQATT and CDR2 SNEGSKA (reference sequence). V shed 5 bases and J 6 bases; nucleotides not matched to a gene: 10.

This chain connects TRBV27 to TRBJ2-7; 12 nucleotides align to TRBD2. CDR3 length: 15 residues. The junction had 5 bases not matched to a gene; V was cut back by 3 bases and J by 5 bases. CDR1 is MNHEY and CDR2 is SMNVEV in the germline V gene (reference sequence). CDR3 sequence reads: CASSFGLAGINEQYF. As DNA, the CDR3 is TGTGCCAGCAGTTTCGGACTAGCGGGAATAAACGAGCAGTACTTC.

CDR3 amino acids: CASSLSVEQFF. In nucleotides, the CDR3 is TGTGCCAGCAGCTTAAGCGTTGAGCAGTTCTTC. The chain couples TRBV5-6 to TRBJ2-1; D unclear. Trimming took 2 bases from V and 9 from J, leaving 6 bases between them. Looked up from germline, CDR1 is SGHDT and CDR2 is YYEEEE. This CDR3 has 11 residues.

This clonotype was found once. V is TRBV27 and J is TRBJ2-7, with a possible D match to TRBD1 (6 bases). CDR1 and CDR2 (germline): MNHEY, SMNVEV (reference sequence). The V end was cut by 5 bases, the J end by 3 bases, with 11 bases between. CDR3 length: 13 residues. The CDR3 loop reads CASSQQGYYEQYF. Written as DNA, the CDR3 is TGTGCCAGCAGTCAACAGGGTTACTACGAGCAGTACTTC.

V and J are TRBV28 and TRBJ1-1; D possibly corresponds to TRBD1 (5 bases). Germline assignment: CDR1 MDHEN and CDR2 SYDVKM. Deletions cut 4 bases from V and 2 bases from J, with 20 bases between. The CDR3 has 17 residues. The CDR3 sequence is CASSSEPLRDANTEAFF. The DNA for the CDR3 is TGTGCCAGCAGTTCCGAGCCCCTCCGGGACGCAAACACTGAAGCTTTCTTT.